Listed below are T cell receptor beta chains from one sample, sequenced in a study of naive and memory T cell subsets. A single record per CDR3 protein comes from TCRdb applying MiXCR to the UMI-ligation and nested PCR reads. The table shows some 21,000 distinct CDR3 sequences, with about 11% occurring only once. Material: central memory CD8+ T cells from blood. These receptors originate from a human donor in good health. Each CDR3 is given with its conserved first and last residue. D genes are given only for firm matches. Clone size is stated in some rows and not others, as once, few, many or a class when expanded.

V: TRBV7-2; D: -; size: few; J: TRBJ1-1; CDR3: CASSFGNRATEAFF; DNA: TGTGCCAGCAGCTTTGGAAACAGGGCCACTGAAGCTTTCTTT
V: TRBV15; D: -; size: -; J: TRBJ2-1; CDR3: CATRTQGGPNEQFF; DNA: TGTGCCACCAGAACCCAGGGGGGCCCCAATGAGCAGTTCTTC
V: TRBV27; D: -; size: many; J: TRBJ2-7; CDR3: CASSRRPSSYEQYF; DNA: TGTGCCAGCAGTCGAAGGCCCAGCTCCTACGAGCAGTACTTC
V: TRBV11-2; D: -; size: many; J: TRBJ2-5; CDR3: CASSLGSQETQYF; DNA: TGTGCCAGCAGCTTGGGTAGCCAAGAGACCCAGTACTTC
V: TRBV25-1; D: TRBD2; size: few; J: TRBJ2-7; CDR3: CASSEGGLAGATVPIGTSYEQYF; DNA: TGTGCCAGCAGTGAAGGAGGACTAGCGGGAGCGACGGTTCCGATAGGGACCTCCTACGAGCAGTACTTC
V: TRBV9; D: -; size: -; J: TRBJ2-7; CDR3: CASSVGYLTYEQYF; DNA: TGTGCCAGCAGCGTGGGCTACTTGACCTACGAGCAGTACTTC
V: TRBV12-3/TRBV12-4; D: -; size: many; J: TRBJ2-3; CDR3: CASSLGAYTDTQYF; DNA: TGTGCCAGCAGTTTGGGAGCTTACACAGATACGCAGTATTTT
V: TRBV20-1; D: TRBD2; size: many; J: TRBJ2-7; CDR3: CSARDPGLAGVGEQYF; DNA: TGCAGTGCTAGAGATCCCGGACTAGCGGGAGTCGGCGAGCAGTACTTC
V: TRBV3-1; D: TRBD2; size: medium-sized; J: TRBJ2-7; CDR3: CASSQGSGLGFYEQYF; DNA: TGTGCCAGCAGCCAAGGTTCGGGACTAGGTTTTTACGAGCAGTACTTC
V: TRBV7-8; D: TRBD2; size: few; J: TRBJ2-7; CDR3: CASSPAGTSGRDEQYF; DNA: TGTGCCAGCAGCCCTGCCGGGACTAGCGGGAGGGACGAGCAGTACTTC
V: TRBV11-2; D: -; size: many; J: TRBJ1-1; CDR3: CASSLEGTAFEAFF; DNA: TGTGCCAGCAGCTTAGAAGGGACGGCCTTTGAAGCTTTCTTT
V: TRBV24-1; D: -; size: many; J: TRBJ2-1; CDR3: CATSVGGVGEQFF; DNA: TGTGCCACCAGTGTGGGGGGAGTCGGTGAGCAGTTCTTC
V: TRBV4-3; D: -; size: -; J: TRBJ1-5; CDR3: CASSQDGSNQPQHF; DNA: TGCGCCAGCAGCCAAGATGGTAGCAATCAGCCCCAGCATTTT
V: TRBV2; D: -; size: many; J: TRBJ2-3; CDR3: CASSPCPSTDTQYF; DNA: TGTGCCAGCAGTCCTTGCCCTAGCACAGATACGCAGTATTTT
V: TRBV5-4; D: TRBD2; size: -; J: TRBJ2-3; CDR3: CASSFFRTSYTDTQYF; DNA: TGTGCCAGCAGCTTTTTTCGGACTAGTTACACAGATACGCAGTATTTT
V: TRBV6-5; D: -; size: -; J: TRBJ1-2; CDR3: CASSYRDPLIHTF; DNA: TGTGCCAGCAGTTACCGCGATCCCCTGATTCACACCTTC
V: TRBV20-1; D: -; size: many; J: TRBJ2-1; CDR3: CSAMGTLLYNEQFF; DNA: TGCAGTGCTATGGGGACACTCCTCTACAATGAGCAGTTCTTC
V: TRBV15; D: -; size: many; J: TRBJ2-1; CDR3: CATSRAGESNEQFF; DNA: TGTGCCACCAGCAGAGCTGGAGAATCAAATGAGCAGTTCTTC
V: TRBV30; D: TRBD1; size: few; J: TRBJ1-2; CDR3: CAWEGVGGNYGYTF; DNA: TGTGCCTGGGAGGGGGTAGGGGGCAACTATGGCTACACCTTC
V: TRBV5-1; D: TRBD1; size: medium-sized; J: TRBJ2-5; CDR3: CASSWGQGDLETQYF; DNA: TGCGCCAGCAGCTGGGGACAGGGAGATTTGGAGACCCAGTACTTC
V: TRBV20-1; D: TRBD2; size: -; J: TRBJ2-1; CDR3: CSARDYLRAGVLNEQFF; DNA: TGCAGTGCTAGAGATTACCTGCGAGCGGGAGTATTGAATGAGCAGTTCTTC
V: TRBV5-1; D: TRBD1; size: many; J: TRBJ1-1; CDR3: CASSGRQGDTEAFF; DNA: TGCGCCAGCAGCGGTCGACAGGGTGACACTGAAGCTTTCTTT
V: TRBV11-3; D: -; size: many; J: TRBJ2-2; CDR3: CASSSRQGGSGELFF; DNA: TGTGCCAGCAGCTCAAGACAGGGAGGTTCGGGGGAGCTGTTTTTT
V: TRBV7-2; D: -; size: -; J: TRBJ1-2; CDR3: CASSAGGTYGYTF; DNA: TGTGCCAGCAGTGCGGGGGGGACCTATGGCTACACCTTC
V: TRBV5-5; D: -; size: few; J: TRBJ2-7; CDR3: CASSLSGTTTYEQYF; DNA: TGTGCCAGCAGCCTCTCCGGGACGACTACCTACGAGCAGTACTTC
V: TRBV9; D: TRBD1; size: -; J: TRBJ2-1; CDR3: CASSAGGSDLEQFF; DNA: TGTGCCAGCAGCGCAGGGGGCTCGGATTTGGAGCAGTTCTTC
V: TRBV5-6; D: -; size: -; J: TRBJ2-2; CDR3: CASSTDLTPGELFF; DNA: TGTGCCAGCAGTACGGACCTCACCCCCGGGGAGCTGTTTTTT
V: TRBV5-8; D: TRBD1; size: -; J: TRBJ1-5; CDR3: CASSSGQGNQPQHF; DNA: TGTGCCAGCAGCTCGGGACAGGGGAACCAGCCCCAGCATTTT
V: TRBV4-1; D: -; size: few; J: TRBJ2-2; CDR3: CASSHVRENTGELFF; DNA: TGCGCCAGCAGCCACGTCCGGGAGAACACCGGGGAGCTGTTTTTT
V: TRBV20-1; D: -; size: many; J: TRBJ2-7; CDR3: CSARDRGGLTVPLTGQYF; DNA: TGCAGTGCTAGAGATAGGGGGGGGCTGACGGTTCCTCTCACTGGGCAGTACTTC